This T cell receptor (beta chain) is from a study of blood T cell repertoires in COVID-19. Looking at the study overall: The origin of the acute and convalescent COVID-19 samples was the United States, Italy and Spain. Sources were T cells, B-cell-depleted T cells, or PBMCs; the material itself was cDNA or gDNA.

The V and J ends lost 3 bases and 9 bases respectively, with 9 bases between them. Germline V gives CDR1 LGHDT, CDR2 YNNKEL (reference sequence). This CDR3 has 13 residues. In the original workflow: Estimates of nucleated cell counts were drawn from the amplification of reference gene primers. TCRdb's copy holds only in-frame clones and misses some; the assay was immunoSEQ multiplex PCR. V and J calls and clone size are as listed in that table; D and trimming were resolved from the DNA. The data show fewer than 250,000 clones, roughly 82% seen once. The sample was peripheral blood. The genes are TRBV3-1 (or the pseudogene TRBV3-2) and TRBJ1-6; D gene ambiguous. This TCR was sampled from a woman in her 70s with acute or convalescent COVID-19. This CDR3 reads CASSQVSSSPLHF. The CDR3 coding sequence is TGTGCCAGCAGCCAGGTCTCCAGTTCACCCCTCCACTTT.